The 4 T cell receptor beta chains presented below share a single source sample, sequenced in a study of human T cells and chemical hapten exposure. TCRdb reanalysed the RACE reads using MiXCR and keeps one entry per CDR3 protein. Of some 330,000 distinct CDR3 sequences listed, about 5% are singletons. Time point here: pre-sensitization, week 0. Treatment described: therapeutic diphenylcyclopropenone sensitization with weekly scalp DPC. Here the sequenced sample was whole blood, taken in connection with sensitization to the hapten diphenylcyclopropenone (DPC). These receptors all come from a woman between 18 and 29 years old with alopecia areata. Some clones in this sample may be carry-over from other donors' samples.

This clonotype was recorded a few times. This chain links TRBV5-1 with TRBJ2-4; D call uncertain. V shed 3 bases and J shed 2 bases, with 12 bases lying between them. Germline V CDR1 and CDR2: SGHRS, YFSETQ. The CDR3 spans 15 residues. The CDR3 DNA reads TGCGCCAGCAGCTCCATTAAGGCAACCAAAAACATTCAGTACTTC. It is translated as CASSSIKATKNIQYF.

The table lists this clonotype with a few counts. The rearrangement links TRBV6-2 or TRBV6-3 to TRBJ1-5; D gene ambiguous. The CDR3 has 14 residues. Germline V gives CDR1 MNHEY, CDR2 SVGEGT. The V end was cut by 1 base, the J end by 5 bases, with 9 bases between. The CDR3 bases are TGTGCCAGCAGTTACTTTAGGACTGATCAGCCCCAGCATTTT. Translated: CASSYFRTDQPQHF.

This clonotype showed up many times. The chain recombines TRBV7-4 with TRBJ1-1; TRBD1 is a possible D gene (5 bases). The CDR3 has 16 amino acids. Germline V lookup: CDR1 SGHVT, CDR2 SQSDAQ. Trimming took 2 bases from V and 3 from J, leaving 16 bases between them. CDR3 region: CASSLSPRQSDTEAFF. The CDR3 nucleotides read TGTGCCAGCAGCTTATCCCCCCGACAGTCGGACACTGAAGCTTTCTTT.

The V call is TRBV10-3, the J call TRBJ1-4; the D gene is possibly TRBD1 (6 bases). Trimming left V 0 bases short and J 4 bases short, with 18 bases between. Germline values: CDR1 ENHRY, CDR2 SYGVKD. This CDR3 is 18 amino acids long. The chain's CDR3 is CAISESGANGGINEKLFF. In DNA form, the CDR3 reads TGTGCCATCAGTGAGTCGGGGGCTAACGGCGGGATTAATGAAAAACTGTTTTTT.